A single sample is the source of the 31 T cell receptor beta chains below, sequenced in a study of beta chain features in type 1 diabetes. All of the isolated RNA was reverse transcribed, so expressed TCRB transcripts were sequenced. Sequenced by immunoSEQ multiplex PCR; TCRdb stores in-frame clones only, minus some. The sample has roughly 100,000 clones, about 26% seen once. The antigens for these receptors are not known. Notes on the study in general: All four CD4+ subsets of Type 1 diabetes patients contained TCRB CDR3s that were moderately but significantly shorter.

Sequenced sample: central memory CD4+ T cells from blood. Receptors originate from a woman in her late teens or twenties with type 1 diabetes.

This clone was observed a few times. The genes are TRBV7-2 and TRBJ2-1; maybe TRBD2 (6 bases). The CDR3 has 15 amino acids. The germline gives CDR1 SGHTA, CDR2 FQGNSA. The V end was cut by 1 base, the J end by 6 bases, with 13 bases between. The CDR3 sequence is CASSLDRTIRNEQFF. The CDR3 DNA reads as TGTGCCAGCAGCTTAGATCGGACTATCCGCAATGAGCAGTTCTTC.

V usage is TRBV30 and J usage is TRBJ2-2; 10 bases map to TRBD1. Germline trimming cut 3 bases from V and 6 bases from J; bases unmatched to any gene: 1. The CDR3 is 13 residues long. Germline V gene sequence: CDR1 GTSNPN, CDR2 SVGIG (reference sequence). CDR3 amino acids: CAWRGQGPGELFF. DNA for the CDR3: TGTGCCTGGAGGGGACAGGGGCCCGGGGAGCTGTTTTTT. Variable domain in full (rest from reference TRBV30 and TRBJ2-2): SQTIHQWPATLVQPVGSPLSLECTVEGTSNPNLYWYRQAAGRGLQLLFYSVGIGQISSEVPQNLSASRPQDRQFILSSKKLLLSDSGFYLCAWRGQGPGELFFGEGSRLTVL.

The chain links TRBV1 to TRBJ2-7; TRBD1, the table's D call, lacks a check against the DNA. TRBV1 is a listed pseudogene. The CDR3 contains 16 residues. The CDR3 sequence: CTSILSTGGSSYEQYV. DNA of the CDR3: TGCACCAGCATCCTCTCGACAGGGGGAAGCTCCTACGAGCAGTACGTC.

This clone was seen more than once but under ten times. This chain joins TRBV14 and TRBJ2-7; D may be TRBD2 (5 bases). This CDR3 spans 12 amino acids. Per germline, CDR1 SGHDN and CDR2 FVKESK. V was pared by 0 bases and J by 8 bases, with 8 bases between. The CDR3 sequence: CASSQDGVKQYV. DNA of the CDR3: TGTGCCAGCAGCCAAGACGGGGTGAAGCAGTACGTC.

The V gene is TRBV15, the J gene TRBJ2-7, with 15 bases lining up with TRBD2. Unmatched junction bases numbered 14, after V lost 0 bases and J lost 2 bases. This CDR3 is built from 21 residues. Germline V gene data show CDR1 as LNHNV and CDR2 as YYDKDF (reference sequence). This CDR3 reads CATSRDQFSPRTSGRAYEQYF. Written as DNA, the CDR3 is TGTGCCACCAGCAGAGATCAATTCTCGCCTAGGACTAGCGGGAGGGCCTACGAGCAGTACTTC.

This chain joins TRBV30 and TRBJ1-2; 7 nucleotides match TRBD1. The V segment lost 3 bases and the J segment 0 bases; nucleotides outside the gene matches: 4. The germline V gene has CDR1 GTSNPN and CDR2 SVGIG (reference sequence). The CDR3 contains 14 residues. The CDR3 region is CAWRGTETNYGYTF. The CDR3 DNA follows: TGTGCCTGGAGGGGGACAGAGACTAACTATGGCTACACCTTC.

The V and J genes are TRBV18 and TRBJ2-2, with D tentatively TRBD2 (6 bases). V was cut by 2 bases and J by 6 bases, with 16 bases left in between. Germline V gene sequence: CDR1 KGHSH, CDR2 LQKENI. The CDR3 has 16 amino acids. The CDR3 here is CASSPSGLPGAGELFF. In nucleotides, the CDR3 is TGTGCCAGCTCACCATCGGGACTCCCGGGGGCCGGGGAGCTGTTTTTT.

In its sample, this clone was seen a few times. The chain is built from TRBV5-4 and TRBJ2-3; D might be TRBD2 (5 bases). The V gene lost 0 bases and the J gene lost 1 base, with 12 bases spanning the gap. The CDR3 extends over 16 amino acids. The germline CDR1 and CDR2 sequences are SGHNT and YYREEE (reference sequence). The CDR3 coding sequence is TGTGCCAGCAGCTTGGGATTGGGAGACGGCACAGATACGCAGTATTTT. Protein: CASSLGLGDGTDTQYF.

The gene calls are TRBV29-1 and TRBJ2-5, with 7 bases that match TRBD2. J lost 5 bases, V lost 7 bases, and 19 bases had no gene match. The CDR3 spans 16 residues. CDR1 and CDR2 (germline): SQVTM, ANQGSEA. CDR3 sequence (DNA): TGCAGCGGAAGAGGACTAGGCGGTAGGAGGTTGGAGACCCAGTACTTC. Protein sequence: CSGRGLGGRRLETQYF.

V and J are TRBV2 and TRBJ1-2, with a weak D call TRBD1 (5 bases). This CDR3 contains 16 residues. Looked up from germline, CDR1 is SNHLY and CDR2 is FYNNEI. V was clipped by 6 bases and J by 3 bases, with 20 bases between them. CDR3 region: CASRKAGRREDYGYTF. The CDR3 bases are TGTGCCAGCAGAAAAGCGGGACGGAGGGAAGACTATGGCTACACCTTC. Full variable domain (rest looked up from reference TRBV2 and TRBJ1-2): EPEVTQTPSHQVTQMGQEVILRCVPISNHLYFYWYRQILGQKVEFLVSFYNNEISEKSEIFDDQFSVERPDGSNFTLKIRSTKLEDSAMYFCASRKAGRREDYGYTFGSGTRLTVV.

This rearrangement joins TRBV20-1 to TRBJ1-1, with a possible D match to TRBD1 (5 bases). The CDR3 sequence is 11 residues long. The V gene's germline CDR1 is DFQATT and CDR2 SNEGSKA (reference sequence). V lost 7 bases and J 4 bases, leaving 10 bases between the germline ends. The DNA for the CDR3 is TGCAGTGGTCGGGGGGGCACTGAAGCTTTCTTT. It translates to CSGRGGTEAFF.

The V and J genes are TRBV7-9 and TRBJ1-2; the D gene is possibly TRBD1 (6 bases). Deletions cut 1 base from V and 2 bases from J, with 11 bases between. In germline, CDR1 is SEHNR, CDR2 FQNEAQ (reference sequence). CDR3 length: 15 amino acids. DNA of the CDR3: TGTGCCAGCAGCTTAGGACAGGTCTTGAACTATGGCTACACCTTC. Its translation: CASSLGQVLNYGYTF.

This rearrangement joins TRBV2 to TRBJ1-4; 9 bases match TRBD1. The CDR3 consists of 14 residues. V gave up 7 bases and J gave up 8 bases; unmatched junction bases: 8. CDR1 is SNHLY, CDR2 FYNNEI, per germline. The CDR3 is CASNGGTGQEKLFF. Written as DNA, the CDR3 is TGTGCCAGCAACGGAGGGACAGGGCAGGAAAAACTGTTTTTT.

This sequence joins TRBV5-4 and TRBJ2-3; the match to TRBD2 covers 12 bases. This CDR3 has 16 amino acids. The germline V gene encodes CDR1 SGHNT and CDR2 YYREEE (reference sequence). V shed 3 bases, J shed 3 bases, and the junction held 5 bases outside the gene matches. The CDR3 sequence is CASSSLTSGRTDTQYF. The CDR3 DNA follows: TGTGCCAGCAGCTCCTTGACTAGCGGGAGAACAGATACGCAGTATTTT.

The chain has TRBV7-2 and TRBJ1-5; 7 bases are a match to TRBD1. Trimming removed 5 bases from V and 16 bases from J; junction bases left unmatched: 11. Germline CDR1 SGHTA, CDR2 FQGNSA. The CDR3 totals 12 residues. The DNA of the CDR3 is TGTGCCAGCAGCAAACGACAGGGACGGCTCCATTTT. Encoded protein: CASSKRQGRLHF.

The chain couples TRBV10-3 to TRBJ2-1; the match to TRBD2 covers 13 bases. The CDR3 consists of 13 residues. Trimming at V came to 11 bases and at J to 7 bases, leaving 5 bases not matched to a gene. CDR1 is ENHRY and CDR2 is SYGVKD in the germline V gene. CDR3 DNA sequence: TGTGCCTCTTCACTAGCGGGAGGGAATGAGCAGTTCTTC. This encodes CASSLAGGNEQFF.

In its sample, this clone was seen many times. The CDR3 nucleotides read TGTGCCACTCGTCTAGCGGGAGGTCGCGAGACCCAGTACTTC. This codes for CATRLAGGRETQYF. The V call is TRBV30, the J call TRBJ2-5; 11 nucleotides line up with TRBD2. Germline-derived CDR1 and CDR2 are GTSNPN and SVGIG (reference sequence). J gave up 5 bases and V 8 bases, and 10 bases lay outside the gene matches. CDR3 size: 14 residues.

With regard to this clone: The junction departs from germline at one end; a sequencing error may be responsible. This sequence joins TRBV6-6 and TRBJ2-6; tentative D call: TRBD2 (5 bases). The CDR3 consists of 15 residues. Germline CDR1 and CDR2: MNHNY and SVGAGI (reference sequence). CDR3 protein: CASKSDRHGDNVLTF. CDR3 DNA sequence: TGTGCCAGCAAATCGGACCGACACGGGGACAACGTCCTGACTTTC.

As regards this clone: The same CDR3 arises from other DNA sequences in this sample as well. The chain couples TRBV11-2 to TRBJ2-2, with 8 bases aligning to TRBD1. The germline V gene has CDR1 SGHAT and CDR2 FQNNGV. The CDR3 has 14 amino acids. V lost 3 bases to trimming and J lost 5 bases; unmatched junction nucleotides: 2. The CDR3 spells CASSLGQVTGELFF. The CDR3 DNA reads TGTGCCAGCAGCTTGGGACAGGTTACCGGGGAGCTGTTTTTT. The full variable domain, its missing parts supplied by reference TRBV11-2 and TRBJ2-2, is EAGVAQSPRYKIIEKRQSVAFWCNPISGHATLYWYQQILGQGPKLLIQFQNNGVVDDSQLPKDRFSAERLKGVDSTLKIQPAKLEDSAVYLCASSLGQVTGELFFGEGSRLTVL.

In its sample, this clone was seen a few times. Additional DNA sequences in this sample encode the identical CDR3. The chain uses TRBV7-9 and TRBJ2-1; TRBD2 aligns across 12 bases. This CDR3 contains 14 residues. Trimming cost V 5 bases and J 7 bases; bases outside gene matches: 3. The germline CDR1 and CDR2 sequences are SEHNR and FQNEAQ (reference sequence). CDR3: CASSLGLAGNEQFF. The CDR3 coding sequence is TGTGCCAGCAGCCTCGGACTAGCGGGGAATGAGCAGTTCTTC.

This clone was counted a few times. This rearrangement joins TRBV11-2 to TRBJ2-3, with TRBD2 matching 9 bases. V gave up 0 bases and J gave up 4 bases; unmatched junction bases: 5. CDR1 and CDR2 from the germline V gene are SGHAT and FQNNGV. The CDR3 sequence is 16 residues long. The CDR3: CASSLDRVAGADTQYF. CDR3 nucleotides: TGTGCCAGCAGCTTAGATCGAGTAGCGGGAGCAGATACGCAGTATTTT.

This chain uses TRBV6-6 with TRBJ1-5; perhaps TRBD1 as D (6 bases). Trimming took 7 bases from V and 5 from J, leaving 15 bases between them. The germline gives CDR1 MNHNY, CDR2 SVGAGI (reference sequence). This CDR3 has 14 residues. CDR3 DNA sequence: TGTGCCAGCAACTCACAGGGTTCGTATCAGCCCCAGCATTTT. Protein product: CASNSQGSYQPQHF.

This sequence joins TRBV4-1 and TRBJ2-2, with TRBD2 identical over 7 bases. The V and J ends lost 4 bases and 0 bases, in that order; junction bases with no gene match: 17. CDR1 and CDR2 (germline): MGHRA, YSYEKL. The CDR3 covers 20 residues. The CDR3 DNA is TGCGCCAGCAGCCTCCGGTACGTGGCTAGCGGAGGTACGAACACCGGGGAGCTGTTTTTT. It specifies CASSLRYVASGGTNTGELFF.

In its sample, this clone was seen once. The chain is built from TRBV6-5 and TRBJ1-2, with D possibly TRBD1 on 6 matching bases. The CDR3 consists of 15 residues. Germline V gene lookup returns CDR1 MNHEY and CDR2 SVGAGI. V gave up 0 bases and J gave up 6 bases, with 14 bases separating them. The CDR3 bases are TGTGCCAGCAGTTACTCGAAAAGGGGGAAGAATGGCTACACCTTC. Its protein product is CASSYSKRGKNGYTF.

This clone was seen once. This chain links TRBV6-5 with TRBJ2-3; TRBD2 aligns across 9 bases. Trimming took 2 bases from V and 3 from J; bases not matched to a gene: 6. From germline, CDR1 is MNHEY and CDR2 SVGAGI. There are 16 residues in the CDR3. The CDR3: CASSYQVAGETDTQYF. The DNA of the CDR3 is TGTGCCAGCAGTTACCAAGTAGCGGGAGAGACAGATACGCAGTATTTT.

This clone was counted a few times. The rearrangement links TRBV30 to TRBJ2-7; 8 nucleotides align to TRBD2. The germline V gene has CDR1 GTSNPN and CDR2 SVGIG (reference sequence). CDR3 length: 12 residues. After removal of 2 bases from V and 6 bases from J, the junction contained 3 bases not matched to a gene. The CDR3 DNA reads TGTGCCTGGAGTAGCGGGAGCGGCGAGCAGTACTTC. Protein product: CAWSSGSGEQYF.

This chain joins TRBV9 and TRBJ2-6, with no clear D. V was pared by 0 bases and J by 0 bases, with 4 bases between. This CDR3 comprises 15 residues. Germline-derived CDR1 and CDR2 are SGDLS and YYNGEE. In DNA form, the CDR3 reads TGTGCCAGCAGCGTAGTCAGCTCTGGGGCCAACGTCCTGACTTTC. As protein: CASSVVSSGANVLTF.

The chain is built from TRBV5-1 and TRBJ2-7; D gene ambiguous. CDR1 SGHRS and CDR2 YFSETQ come from the germline V gene. V dropped 0 bases and J dropped 6 bases, with 4 bases sitting between them. CDR3 size: 11 residues. The CDR3 DNA follows: TGCGCCAGCAGCTTGGGGGGCGAGCAGTACGTC. Its protein product is CASSLGGEQYV.

The chain carries TRBV5-1 and TRBJ1-2; a weak D match, TRBD1 (5 bases). The CDR3 consists of 14 residues. CDR1 and CDR2 (germline): SGHRS, YFSETQ. The germline V and J ends were trimmed by 5 bases and 6 bases, with 17 bases remaining between them. In DNA, the CDR3 is TGCGCCAGCAGTCGAGCACAGGATGAAGATGGCTACACCTTC. This sequence encodes CASSRAQDEDGYTF. Together with reference TRBV5-1 and TRBJ1-2, the CDR3 gives the full variable domain: KAGVTQTPRYLIKTRGQQVTLSCSPISGHRSVSWYQQTPGQGLQFLFEYFSETQRNKGNFPGRFSGRQFSNSRSEMNVSTLELGDSALYLCASSRAQDEDGYTFGSGTRLTVV.

Concerning this clone: In the same sample, other DNA sequences code for this CDR3. The chain carries TRBV9 and TRBJ2-3; D may be TRBD1 (6 bases). The CDR3 length is 15 residues. Germline-derived CDR1 and CDR2 are SGDLS and YYNGEE. V lost 0 bases, J lost 1 base, and 9 bases lay in between. The CDR3 DNA sequence: TGTGCCAGCAGCGTAGAACAGGGCCGCACAGATACGCAGTATTTT. It is translated as CASSVEQGRTDTQYF.

The CDR3 sequence: CASSYSVGGGGTDTQYF. As DNA, the CDR3 is TGTGCCAGCAGTTATTCGGTGGGGGGTGGAGGCACAGATACGCAGTATTTT. V and J are TRBV28 and TRBJ2-3, with D tentatively TRBD2 (6 bases). V shed 4 bases and J shed 1 base, with 18 bases lying between them. Germline assignment: CDR1 MDHEN and CDR2 SYDVKM. The CDR3 totals 17 residues.